One T cell receptor (beta chain) is described in this entry. These data originate in a study of blood T cell repertoires in COVID-19. Measured with immunoSEQ multiplex PCR; TCRdb has only the in-frame clones, and not every one. Among some 250,000 clones listed, 80% to 90% were seen once. The V end was cut by 3 bases, the J end by 3 bases, with 9 bases between. This CDR3 has 13 residues. From germline, CDR1 is SNHLY and CDR2 FYNNEI. The source material was PBMCs or T cells enriched from blood (not recorded which). The TCR was taken from a man aged 40-49 years who had recovered from COVID-19. The V call is TRBV2, the J call TRBJ2-7; D is undetermined. The CDR3 protein is CASSEIGDYEQYF. CDR3 nucleotide sequence: TGTGCCAGCAGTGAGATTGGAGACTACGAGCAGTACTTC.